This T cell receptor (beta chain) was captured in a study of T cells after yellow fever vaccination. TCRdb re-derived calls from the 5' RACE reads in MiXCR, one entry per CDR3 protein. This sample has 120,000 or so distinct CDR3 sequences, with roughly 8.2% found just once. This clonotype has more than one count but fewer than ten. The antigen is not known. Whole-study results and caveats: Abundant contaminating clonotypes from the bulk population could appear in FACS-sorted repertoires. A large majority of primary-vaccination clones showed up again after the booster (approximately 96% CD4, 88% CD8).

The V and J ends lost 8 bases and 6 bases respectively, with 14 bases between them. This CDR3 has 13 residues. Germline-derived CDR1 and CDR2 are MNHEY and SVGEGT. This sequence originates from a young man who received the YFV17D yellow fever vaccine. The chain employs TRBV6-2 or TRBV6-3 and TRBJ2-1; no definite D call. Sequenced here: CD8+ T cells sorted from PBMCs, sampled on the day of the yellow fever booster vaccination. CDR3 sequence (DNA): TGTGCCAGCGGAAAAGGGAACGCCAATGAGCAGTTCTTC. This translates into CASGKGNANEQFF.